This TCR beta chain derives from a study of T cell clonotyping in hematopoietic cell transplantation. Overall study results and limits: At the given depth, recipient repertoires were over 95% de novo clonotypes.

Only in-frame clones appear in the TCRdb table, and some are missing; sequencing was by immunoSEQ multiplex PCR. The table lists 15,000 to 20,000 clones, around 55% of them singletons. This clone was seen only a few times. Its antigen is unidentified. This CDR3 contains 9 residues. The germline CDR1 and CDR2 sequences are MNHEY and SMNVEV (reference sequence). Trimming pared 2 bases from V and 15 bases from J, leaving 5 bases between. The sample consisted of PBMCs, taken 30 days after allogeneic stem cell transplant. V and J are TRBV27 and TRBJ1-3, with no clear D. The TCR sequence derives from a male patient in his fifties or sixties who had an allogeneic stem cell transplant from an unrelated donor, so T cells may come from the graft donor. Some clones in this sample may be carry-over from other donors' samples. The CDR3 protein is CASSLPKYF. For the CDR3, the DNA is TGTGCCAGCAGTTTACCCAAATATTTT.